The 10 T cell receptor beta chains listed next were all sequenced from one sample in a study of blood T cell repertoires in COVID-19. The assay was immunoSEQ multiplex PCR, and TCRdb's table has in-frame clones only and misses some. Seen here are under 250,000 clones, approximately 88% observed once, and the top ten hold more than 5.5%. Material: peripheral blood. Every receptor here comes from a man in his sixties who had recovered from COVID-19.

This clone showed up just a few times. The genes are TRBV4-1 and TRBJ2-2; 9 bases agree with TRBD2. This CDR3 spans 17 amino acids. The V gene end was trimmed by 4 bases and the J gene end by 2 bases; junction bases not matched to a gene: 8. Germline CDR1 reads MGHRA; CDR2 reads YSYEKL. The CDR3 loop reads CASSPLTSGRNTGELFF. The CDR3, as DNA: TGCGCCAGCAGCCCCCTGACTAGCGGCCGAAACACCGGGGAGCTGTTTTTT.

Regarding this clone: Other DNA sequences in the sample encode the same CDR3. The chain combines TRBV19 with TRBJ1-5; 7 bases line up with TRBD1. With 4 bases clipped from V and 4 bases from J, the junction kept 4 bases outside the gene matches. Per germline, CDR1 LNHDA and CDR2 SQIVND (reference sequence). The CDR3 totals 14 residues. CDR3 DNA: TGTGCCAGTAGTAGACAGGGTTCGAATCAGCCCCAGCATTTT. Translating it yields CASSRQGSNQPQHF.

V gene TRBV6-5 combines with J gene TRBJ2-7, with D possibly being TRBD1 (5 bases). Germline V gene sequence: CDR1 MNHEY, CDR2 SVGAGI. V lost 2 bases and J 1 base, leaving 6 bases between the germline ends. CDR3 length: 13 amino acids. In nucleotides, the CDR3 is TGTGCCAGCAGTTACAGGGGTTCCTACGAGCAGTACTTC. Amino acids: CASSYRGSYEQYF.

The V gene is TRBV5-1, the J gene TRBJ2-3; TRBD2 matches 7 bases. With 0 bases clipped from V and 6 bases from J, the junction kept 10 bases outside the gene matches. CDR1 is SGHRS and CDR2 is YFSETQ in the germline V gene. The CDR3 is 16 amino acids. CDR3 bases: TGCGCCAGCAGCTTGGAACTAGCGTACGGTGTGGATACGCAGTATTTT. Translating gives CASSLELAYGVDTQYF.

The V gene is TRBV10-3, the J gene TRBJ1-2; tentative D call: TRBD1 (5 bases). With 10 bases removed from V and 1 base from J, the gap between germline ends came to 10 bases. This CDR3 has 12 residues. The germline V gene encodes CDR1 ENHRY and CDR2 SYGVKD. CDR3 in DNA: TGTGCCAGCCGAGACAGTAACTATGGCTACACCTTC. It translates to CASRDSNYGYTF.

The chain has TRBV5-4 and TRBJ2-7, with 7 bases that match TRBD2. Looked up from germline, CDR1 is SGHNT and CDR2 is YYREEE (reference sequence). Trimming cost V 4 bases and J 4 bases; bases outside gene matches: 11. This CDR3 has 15 residues. For the CDR3, the DNA is TGTGCCAGCAGCCCCCGAAGACTAGCCGGGTACGAGCAGTACTTC. Its translation: CASSPRRLAGYEQYF.

This sequence joins TRBV12-3 or TRBV12-4 and TRBJ1-2, with D possibly being TRBD1 (6 bases). V was trimmed by 6 bases and J by 5 bases, leaving 13 bases between them. The CDR3 loop spans 13 amino acids. The DNA of the CDR3 is TGTGCCAGCAGAATTACAGGGTATTATGGCTACACCTTC. Amino acid sequence: CASRITGYYGYTF.

This rearrangement joins TRBV9 to TRBJ2-1, with D tentatively TRBD2 (6 bases). In germline, CDR1 is SGDLS, CDR2 YYNGEE. There are 13 residues in the CDR3. Trimming left V 4 bases short and J 6 bases short, with 11 bases between. CDR3 amino acids: CASSLWGVNEQFF. In DNA, the CDR3 is TGTGCCAGCAGCCTCTGGGGGGTCAATGAGCAGTTCTTC.

The genes are TRBV5-5 and TRBJ1-2; the D gene is possibly TRBD1 (6 bases). V shed 4 bases and J shed 4 bases, with 14 bases lying between them. The CDR3 spans 14 residues. The germline CDR1 and CDR2 sequences are SGHKS and YYEKEE (reference sequence). CDR3 DNA sequence: TGTGCCAGCAGCAACCAACGACAGGCCTATGGCTACACCTTC. As protein: CASSNQRQAYGYTF. The variable domain in full, completed from reference TRBV5-5 and TRBJ1-2, reads DAGVTQSPTHLIKTRGQQVTLRCSPISGHKSVSWYQQVLGQGPQFIFQYYEKEERGRGNFPDRFSARQFPNYSSELNVNALLLGDSALYLCASSNQRQAYGYTFGSGTRLTVV.

DNA for the CDR3: TGTGCCAGCAGCGCGAAACTAAGACTAGCGGGAGGCAATGAGCAGTTCTTC. Translation: CASSAKLRLAGGNEQFF. The V call is TRBV9, the J call TRBJ2-1; 13 nucleotides agree with TRBD2. CDR1 and CDR2 (germline): SGDLS, YYNGEE. This CDR3 has 17 residues. The J segment lost 6 bases and the V segment lost 3 bases, leaving 9 bases of the junction unmatched.